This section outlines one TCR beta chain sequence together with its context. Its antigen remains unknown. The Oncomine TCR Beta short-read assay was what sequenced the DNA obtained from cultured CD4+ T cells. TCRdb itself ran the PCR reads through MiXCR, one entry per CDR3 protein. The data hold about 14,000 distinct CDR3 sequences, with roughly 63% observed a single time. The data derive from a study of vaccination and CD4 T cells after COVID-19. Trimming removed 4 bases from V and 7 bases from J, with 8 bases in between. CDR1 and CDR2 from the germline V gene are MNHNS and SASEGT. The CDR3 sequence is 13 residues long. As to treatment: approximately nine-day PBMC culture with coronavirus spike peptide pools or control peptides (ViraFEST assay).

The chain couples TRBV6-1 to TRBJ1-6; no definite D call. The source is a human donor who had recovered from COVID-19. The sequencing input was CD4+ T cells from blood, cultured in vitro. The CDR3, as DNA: TGTGCCAGCAGTGTTCAGTCCAATTCACCCCTCCACTTT. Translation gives CASSVQSNSPLHF.